Following are 4 T cell receptor beta chains from one sample sequenced in a study of blood T cells in healthy people across ages. Combining a sample-barcoded 5' primer with a J-beta primer mix, a second PCR ran for roughly 6 to 12 cycles. TCRdb fed the 5' RACE reads into MiXCR, producing one record per CDR3 protein. The table lists some 930,000 distinct CDR3 sequences, 25% to 35% of them singletons. These data also formed part of another study, on T cells of mothers and their children.

Sequencing was carried out using blood. The receptors were sampled from a middle-aged woman in good health.

The rearrangement uses TRBV4-3 and TRBJ2-7; tentatively, D is TRBD1 (5 bases). Germline V CDR1 and CDR2: LGHNA, YSLEER. The CDR3 has 17 residues. The germline V and J ends were trimmed by 0 bases and 1 base, with 16 bases remaining between them. CDR3 sequence (DNA): TGCGCCAGCAGCCAAGAAAACAGGCCCGCGGCATCCTACGAGCAGTACTTC. As protein: CASSQENRPAASYEQYF.

At least ten counts were recorded for this clonotype. The chain links TRBV7-8 to TRBJ2-4, with a tentative D call TRBD1 (6 bases). V was cut by 4 bases and J by 7 bases, with 20 bases left in between. This CDR3 contains 16 residues. Germline assignment: CDR1 SGHVS and CDR2 FQNEAQ. The CDR3 loop is CASSSKAGTSGNIQYF. CDR3 in DNA: TGTGCCAGCAGCTCAAAGGCCGGGACATCGGGGAACATTCAGTACTTC.

V usage is TRBV5-1 and J usage is TRBJ2-3, with D unclear. The CDR3 runs to 15 residues. The V end lost 0 bases, the J end lost 2 bases, and 10 bases lay between the germline ends. CDR1 is SGHRS, CDR2 YFSETQ, per germline. CDR3 sequence (DNA): TGCGCCAGCAGCTTGGCCCGACCTTTCACAGATACGCAGTATTTT. The encoded protein is CASSLARPFTDTQYF.

This clonotype was observed many times. In DNA form, the CDR3 reads TGCAGTGCTAGTAGGGGAGCGGGGTACCAAGAGACCCAGTACTTC. Translated, it gives CSASRGAGYQETQYF. The V and J genes are TRBV20-1 and TRBJ2-5; 7 bases agree with TRBD2. The germline CDR1 and CDR2 sequences are DFQATT and SNEGSKA (reference sequence). This CDR3 comprises 15 residues. V trimming: 3 bases; J trimming: 0 bases; junction bases outside the gene matches: 7.